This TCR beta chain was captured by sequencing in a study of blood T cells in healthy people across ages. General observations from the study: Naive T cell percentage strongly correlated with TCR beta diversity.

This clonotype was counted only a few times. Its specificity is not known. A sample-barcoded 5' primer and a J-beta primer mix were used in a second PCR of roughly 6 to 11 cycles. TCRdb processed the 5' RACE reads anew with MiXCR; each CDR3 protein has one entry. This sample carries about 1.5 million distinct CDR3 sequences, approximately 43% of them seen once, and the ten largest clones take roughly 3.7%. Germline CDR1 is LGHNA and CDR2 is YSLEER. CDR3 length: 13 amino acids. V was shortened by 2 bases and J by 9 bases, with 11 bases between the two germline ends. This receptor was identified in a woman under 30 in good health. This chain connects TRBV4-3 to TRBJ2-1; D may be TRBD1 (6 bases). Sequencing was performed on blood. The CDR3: CASSQLQGVEQFF. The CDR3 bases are TGCGCCAGCAGCCAACTACAGGGTGTTGAGCAGTTCTTC.